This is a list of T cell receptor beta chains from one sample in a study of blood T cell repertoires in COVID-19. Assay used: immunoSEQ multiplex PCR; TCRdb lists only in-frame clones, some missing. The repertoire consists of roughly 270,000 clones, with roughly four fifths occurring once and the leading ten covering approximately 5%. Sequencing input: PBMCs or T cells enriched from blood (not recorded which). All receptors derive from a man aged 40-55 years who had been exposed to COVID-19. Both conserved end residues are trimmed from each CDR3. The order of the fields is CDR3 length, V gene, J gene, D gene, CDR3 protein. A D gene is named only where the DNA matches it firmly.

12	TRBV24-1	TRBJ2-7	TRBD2	ATSDSRGGYEQY
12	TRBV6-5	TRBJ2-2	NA	ASSYLSRAGELF
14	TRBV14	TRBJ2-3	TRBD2	ASSARLAGSTDTQY
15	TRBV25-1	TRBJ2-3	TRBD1	ASSEGRPSRGSDTQY
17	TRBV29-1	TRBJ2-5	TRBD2	SVEDLWAGGPGGQETQY
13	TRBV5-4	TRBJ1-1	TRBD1	ASARGQGGFPEAF
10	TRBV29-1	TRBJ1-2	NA	SVVKGVYGYT
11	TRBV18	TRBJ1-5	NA	ASSPDRLQPQH
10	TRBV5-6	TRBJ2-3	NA	ASSIPSSTQY
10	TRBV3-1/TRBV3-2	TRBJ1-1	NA	ASSQVKMEAF
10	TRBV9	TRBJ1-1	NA	ASSVGGTEAF
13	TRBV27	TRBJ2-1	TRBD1	ASSLSGTVYNEQF
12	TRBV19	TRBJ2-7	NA	ASSRGELKWEQY
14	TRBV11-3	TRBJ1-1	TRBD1	ASSSREQGALAEAF
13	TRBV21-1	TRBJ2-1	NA	ASSKEGRDYNEQF
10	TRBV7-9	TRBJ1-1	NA	ASSLGTVWAF
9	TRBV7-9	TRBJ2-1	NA	ASSPYDEQF
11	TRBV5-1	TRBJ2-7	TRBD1	ASASGGFNEQY
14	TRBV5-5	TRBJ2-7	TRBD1	ASSGGTGRFGYEQY
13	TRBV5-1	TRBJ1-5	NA	ASSPVGAPGQPQH
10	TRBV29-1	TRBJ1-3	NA	SVDGRGNTIY
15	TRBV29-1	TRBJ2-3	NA	SVDVASLTRGTDTQY
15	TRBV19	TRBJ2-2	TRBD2	ASSIDLAGGGTGELF
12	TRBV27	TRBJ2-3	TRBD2	ASRTLAGANTQY
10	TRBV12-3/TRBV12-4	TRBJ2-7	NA	ASSSLGPEQY
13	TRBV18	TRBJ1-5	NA	ASSPQGNGNQPQH
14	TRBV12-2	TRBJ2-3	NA	ASRLGGCPRPDTQY
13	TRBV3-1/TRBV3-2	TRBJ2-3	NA	ASTASPLSTDTQY
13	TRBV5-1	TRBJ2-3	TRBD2	ASSRGTSWVDTQY
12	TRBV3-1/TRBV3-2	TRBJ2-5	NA	ASSRGLATETQY
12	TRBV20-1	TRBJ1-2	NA	SASRLGRSNGYT
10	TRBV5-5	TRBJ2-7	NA	ASSLPLREQY
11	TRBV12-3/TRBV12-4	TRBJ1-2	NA	ASSSQGFYGYT
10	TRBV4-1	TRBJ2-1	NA	ASSQETGLKF
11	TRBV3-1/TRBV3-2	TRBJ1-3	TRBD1	ATRQGSGNTIY
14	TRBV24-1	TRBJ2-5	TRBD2	ATSDRTSLREETQY
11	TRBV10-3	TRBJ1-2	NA	AISVQELDGYT
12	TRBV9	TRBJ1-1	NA	ASSVVPDNTEAF
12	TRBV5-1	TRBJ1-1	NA	ATRRGSENTEAF